This T cell receptor beta chain stems from a study of Graves' ophthalmopathy and Graves' hyperthyroidism. Amplification targeted the TCR beta CDR3 regions, with RNA transcripts as the source material. HTBI primers served in a first-round RT-PCR, which a second-round multiplex PCR followed. TCRdb called the multiplex PCR reads again in MiXCR, with one record for every CDR3 protein. The table has 150,000 or so distinct CDR3 sequences, less than 45% seen once. The CDR3 runs to 15 residues. V was pared by 7 bases and J by 5 bases, with 20 bases between. Germline values: CDR1 SNHLY, CDR2 FYNNEI. This receptor was taken from a woman between 40 and 50 years old with Graves' ophthalmopathy. Sequencing input: peripheral blood. The J gene is TRBJ1-1, the V gene TRBV2; D ambiguous. CDR3 residues: CASKEGTPEETEAFF. The CDR3 DNA is TGTGCCAGCAAGGAGGGAACTCCGGAAGAGACTGAAGCTTTCTTT. Looking up the rest from reference TRBV2 and TRBJ1-1 gives the full variable domain: EPEVTQTPSHQVTQMGQEVILRCVPISNHLYFYWYRQILGQKVEFLVSFYNNEISEKSEIFDDQFSVERPDGSNFTLKIRSTKLEDSAMYFCASKEGTPEETEAFFGQGTRLTVV.